This T cell receptor (beta chain) was captured in a study of blood T cell repertoires in COVID-19. This clone was found a few times. Per the authors' pipeline: By means of reference gene primer amplification, nucleated cell counts were estimated. Some clones are missing from TCRdb's copy, which holds only in-frame ones; the method was immunoSEQ multiplex PCR. That table furnishes V, J and clone size, whereas the DNA furnished D and trimming. The table has approximately 240,000 clones, about 80% seen once. The sequence came from a woman of 80 years or more with active or convalescent COVID-19. The sequenced sample consisted of peripheral blood.

Here the CDR3 reads CASSADRGGTEAFF. The CDR3 nucleotides read TGCGCCAGCAGCGCCGACAGGGGAGGGACTGAAGCTTTCTTT. The chain has TRBV5-1 and TRBJ1-1; 8 nucleotides line up with TRBD1. Trimming removed 4 bases from V and 5 bases from J; junction bases left unmatched: 7. The CDR3 length is 14 residues. Germline CDR1 is SGHRS and CDR2 is YFSETQ.